This record covers a single T cell receptor (beta chain). Its antigen remains unidentified. Germline V gene sequence: CDR1 MNHEY, CDR2 SMNVEV (reference sequence). The CDR3 loop spans 18 amino acids. The V gene end was trimmed by 5 bases and the J gene end by 5 bases; junction bases not matched to a gene: 15. The sample originates from a study of T cell repertoires in cytomegalovirus infection. On the study more broadly: Public TCR beta signatures were indicative of both CMV infection and a matching HLA type. General study results and limits: CMV carriers having the relevant HLA were flagged by cumulative public TCR beta family frequency. HLA-C-restricted CMV-specific TCR beta clonotypes were dominant in the ex vivo response.

TCRdb re-called the reads through MiXCR, storing one row per CDR3 protein. The sample records some 440,000 distinct CDR3 sequences, around 32% being singletons. This receptor was identified in a human donor in good health (CMV status not recorded). Some clones in this sample may be carry-over from other donors' samples. Specimen: PBMCs. This chain uses TRBV27 with TRBJ1-5; 10 positions match TRBD1. The CDR3: CASSPQIVGTGAHQPQHF. For the CDR3, the DNA is TGTGCCAGCAGTCCTCAAATCGTAGGGACAGGGGCCCATCAGCCCCAGCATTTT.